Here is one TCR beta chain with its context. Its antigen is undetermined. This entry comes from a study of blood T cells in healthy people across ages. Study-wide results and limits: Reliance upon unsorted PBMCs precluded definitive naive versus antigen-experienced comparison.

Sample-barcoded 5' priming and a J-beta primer mix drove a second PCR of about 6 to 12 cycles. TCRdb analysed the 5' RACE reads with MiXCR anew, one entry per CDR3 protein. Of 1 million to 1.2 million distinct CDR3 sequences in the sample, 35% to 40% were seen once. For every donor, a draw yielded around 10 milliliters of peripheral blood. Trimming at V came to 4 bases and at J to 2 bases, leaving 2 bases not matched to a gene. The germline V gene encodes CDR1 LGHNA and CDR2 YSLEER. CDR3 size: 14 residues. Sequenced material: blood. The genes are TRBV4-3 and TRBJ2-3; 8 bases align to TRBD1. The TCR comes from a man aged 18 to 29 in good health. The CDR3 is CASSRDRYTDTQYF. CDR3 bases: TGCGCCAGCAGCCGGGACAGGTACACAGATACGCAGTATTTT.